This TCR beta chain appears in the sequencing data of a study of response to subunit inactivated influenza vaccine. TCRdb analysed the RT-PCR reads with MiXCR anew, one entry per CDR3 protein. The table includes 400,000 to 650,000 distinct CDR3 sequences, approximately 6.9% detected once. Study-level results: Few additional T cells are recruited per seasonal influenza vaccination, authors suggested.

Deletions cut 6 bases from V and 7 bases from J, with 13 bases between. The CDR3 runs to 13 residues. As concerns this clonotype: Its specificity is unknown.

The source material was PBMCs from blood, sampled around 25 months after vaccination. The source is a man in his fifties or sixties who received an inactivated influenza vaccine. The genes are TRBV12-3 or TRBV12-4 and TRBJ1-5; possibly TRBD1 for D (5 bases). CDR3 protein: CASRRQRSQPQHF. In DNA form, the CDR3 reads TGTGCCAGCAGAAGACAGAGGTCCCAGCCCCAGCATTTT.